This T cell receptor beta chain originates from a study of blood T cell repertoires in COVID-19. As for the study in general: Spain, Italy and the United States supplied samples that represented acute and convalescent COVID-19. T cells, B-cell-depleted T cells, or PBMCs supplied cDNA or gDNA.

This clone occurred a few times. The length of the CDR3 is 12 residues. Looked up from germline, CDR1 is MNHEY and CDR2 is SVGAGI. J was trimmed by 6 bases and V by 7 bases; bases with no gene match: 6. The authors' processing: Amplification of reference gene primers was used by the study to estimate nucleated cell counts. Data came from immunoSEQ multiplex PCR; TCRdb stores just in-frame clones and leaves some out. The DNA gave D and trimming, while V, J and clone size come from that table. The data contain about 98,000 clones, approximately 81% of them seen just once; the ten biggest clones take up 4.1%.

The source material was peripheral blood. The receptor comes from a man aged 55-75 years with acute or convalescent COVID-19. The gene calls are TRBV6-5 and TRBJ2-7; 7 bases line up with TRBD1. The CDR3 here is CASTLQGFEQYF. The DNA of the CDR3 is TGTGCCAGCACTCTACAGGGGTTCGAGCAGTACTTC.